One T cell receptor beta chain is described in this entry. It has no known antigen specificity. Base qualities are not at hand, and no much larger clone is one base apart. These data originate in a study of CD8+ T cells in alopecia areata (dated by TCRdb to the late 2010s). Context from the whole study: The treated patients took part in an open-label pilot trial in which moderate-to-severe alopecia areata was treated with oral tofacitinib at 5 to 10 mg twice daily. Tofacitinib was given for 6 to 18 months, followed by 6 months of follow-up off drug to assess delayed response and recurrence. High-throughput TCRbeta sequencing was used to examine T cell clonal expansion in alopecia areata in both the C3H/HeJ mouse model and human patients. Scalp tissue and sorted CD4+ and CD8+ peripheral blood T cells from patchy and totalis/universalis alopecia areata patients and from healthy controls were covered by human TCRbeta sequencing. Tofacitinib-treated patients had biopsies at baseline and at 4 and 24 weeks of treatment, with a later scalp biopsy in several patients. Scalp clonality was compared among normal scalp (n=4), patchy alopecia areata scalp (n=8), and alopecia totalis/universalis scalp (n=8). RNA was obtained with the PAXgene miRNA kit for fixed scalp, the miRNeasy kit for PBMCs, and the RNeasy kit for mouse skin. immunoSEQ multiplex PCR using 35 Vbeta forward primers and 13 Jbeta reverse primers was used to amplify TCRbeta CDR3 regions. Broad study findings and their caveats: Lesional scalp, especially in alopecia totalis/universalis, showed higher clonality and more expanded CD8+ clones than normal scalp, suggesting antigenic drive. Shared TCR sequences between patients were less evident than in mice, which may be partly attributable to HLA diversity in the patient population. Unlike mouse skin, where gammadelta T cells dominate, normal human skin contains resident alphabeta T cells that get sequenced too, which complicates analysis of the scalp TCR repertoire.

Reading the label with the study, this specimen's time point is: baseline before oral tofacitinib. Lesional scalp punch biopsies and peripheral blood were collected from alopecia areata patients. After PBMCs were isolated by density centrifugation and stained for CD3, CD4 and CD8, a FACSAria was used to sort CD4+ and CD8+ T cells. The germline V gene specifies SGHRS as CDR1 and YFSETQ as CDR2. The CDR3 covers 12 residues, taking in both the cysteine and the phenylalanine. Only CDR3 DNA is held: 36 bases, read in frame from base 1. The germline ends are 11 bases apart after V is trimmed by 1 base and J by 10 bases. Library creation used the immunoSEQ multiplex PCR assay. For TCR sequencing, RNA was extracted from every sample and reverse transcribed into cDNA to serve as template. First-strand cDNA was synthesized using SuperScript III with a 2:1 mix of oligo-dT and random hexamers. A synthetic immune receptor repertoire was used to measure amplification bias, and any remaining bias was corrected computationally. Turning to the authors' computational methods: After raw reads were preprocessed to remove errors, the CDR3 was defined following IMGT conventions as running from the conserved cysteine to phenylalanine. Clonality was computed as 1 minus the Shannon entropy, with the entropy normalized by log2 of the number of productive unique TCRs. CD4 or CD8 identity of scalp clones was inferred by cross-referencing scalp TCRbeta sequences with sorted blood CD4 and CD8 repertoires. Here the immuneACCESS table is served through TCRdb, limited to in-frame sequences with V and J called. Missing clones are a known gap in these copies; in checked studies unresolved V genes cover under half, and the rest lacks a known reason. D and trimming were read from the DNA, whereas the V and J calls and clone size are those reported in that table. The sample records 200,000 to 250,000 clones, around three fifths of which are singletons. 0.45% of the sample lies in the top ten.

The receptor's source is a human donor with alopecia areata. The V gene is TRBV5-1 and the J gene is TRBJ1-1; TRBD1 is possibly the D segment (5 matching bases). Sequences were derived from CD4+ T cells sorted from blood, sampled at week 0. For the CDR3, the sequence is CASSLTGPGAFF. The DNA sequence is given as TGCGCCAGCAGCTTGACGGGGCCGGGAGCTTTCTTT.